One sample yielded the 18 T cell receptor beta chains listed below, sequenced in a study of graft-versus-host responses after intestinal transplantation. Sequencing was performed with immunoSEQ multiplex PCR; in TCRdb, only in-frame clones are kept and a portion is missing. The data hold about 23,000 clones, with 90% observed a single time. The sequencing used PBMCs, collected around 40 days after intestinal transplant. All receptors derive from a human patient who received an intestinal transplant, so some T cells may come from the graft donor.

The chain is built from TRBV10-3 and TRBJ2-7, with 9 bases identical to TRBD2. J was trimmed by 6 bases and V by 7 bases; bases with no gene match: 10. Germline CDR1 is ENHRY and CDR2 is SYGVKD. The CDR3 extends over 14 amino acids. CDR3 coding DNA: TGTGCCATCACCCCCCAACTAGCGGGCTCCGAGCAGTACTTC. Protein sequence: CAITPQLAGSEQYF.

The rearrangement links TRBV6-1 to TRBJ2-1; D unresolved. In germline, CDR1 is MNHNS, CDR2 SASEGT. The CDR3 runs to 16 residues. Trimming took 2 bases from V and 0 from J, leaving 11 bases between them. CDR3 residues: CASSEPPPSSYNEQFF. The CDR3 nucleotides read TGTGCCAGCAGTGAACCCCCCCCCAGCTCCTACAATGAGCAGTTCTTC.

The chain is built from TRBV10-1 and TRBJ1-1, with D tentatively TRBD1 (5 bases). The CDR3 covers 16 residues. V lost 2 bases, J lost 1 base, and 14 bases lay in between. Germline-derived CDR1 and CDR2 are WNHNN and SYGVQD (reference sequence). The CDR3 bases are TGCGCCAGCAGTGAGAGCAGGGCGGGGGAGAACACTGAAGCTTTCTTT. Residues: CASSESRAGENTEAFF.

The chain employs TRBV13 and TRBJ1-5, with a weak D call TRBD1 (6 bases). Trimming stripped 4 bases from V and 0 bases from J, with 10 bases between. This CDR3 is 15 amino acids long. Per the germline V gene, CDR1 is PRHDT and CDR2 is FYEKMQ (reference sequence). The CDR3 DNA is TGTGCCAGCAGCTCAAACAGGGTTAGCAATCAGCCCCAGCATTTT. Its protein product is CASSSNRVSNQPQHF.

The V call is TRBV9, the J call TRBJ2-1, with D possibly being TRBD2 (5 bases). The CDR3 runs to 12 residues. Germline V gene lookup returns CDR1 SGDLS and CDR2 YYNGEE. The ends were cut back, 3 bases at V and 5 bases at J, with 6 bases in the middle. CDR3 loop: CASSGLNNEQFF. The CDR3 nucleotides read TGTGCCAGCAGCGGACTAAACAATGAGCAGTTCTTC.

V gene TRBV30 combines with J gene TRBJ1-6; D is unresolved. The CDR3 length is 15 residues. Germline V gene data show CDR1 as GTSNPN and CDR2 as SVGIG (reference sequence). With 3 bases removed from V and 2 bases from J, the gap between germline ends came to 11 bases. CDR3 in DNA: TGTGCCTGGAGGGCGGAGGCGACCTATAATTCACCCCTCCACTTT. As protein: CAWRAEATYNSPLHF. The full variable domain, in which reference TRBV30 and TRBJ1-6 provide the parts outside the CDR3, is SQTIHQWPATLVQPVGSPLSLECTVEGTSNPNLYWYRQAAGRGLQLLFYSVGIGQISSEVPQNLSASRPQDRQFILSSKKLLLSDSGFYLCAWRAEATYNSPLHFGNGTRLTVT.

V is TRBV27 and J is TRBJ2-1; D gene ambiguous. The CDR3 consists of 14 residues. V was shortened by 3 bases and J by 0 bases, with 6 bases between the two germline ends. The germline gives CDR1 MNHEY, CDR2 SMNVEV (reference sequence). CDR3 sequence: CASSFMSSYNEQFF. The CDR3 DNA sequence: TGTGCCAGCAGTTTCATGAGCTCCTACAATGAGCAGTTCTTC.

This CDR3 reads CASSLNRVSSYNEQFF. In DNA, the CDR3 is TGTGCCAGCAGCTTGAACAGGGTGAGCTCCTACAATGAGCAGTTCTTC. The chain carries TRBV5-4 and TRBJ2-1; D possibly corresponds to TRBD1 (6 bases). V lost 1 base to trimming and J lost 0 bases, with 11 bases between them. Germline V gives CDR1 SGHNT, CDR2 YYREEE (reference sequence). The CDR3 spans 16 residues.

The chain joins TRBV4-3 to TRBJ2-1; 10 bases are shared with TRBD2. The CDR3 length is 19 residues. Germline assignment: CDR1 LGHNA and CDR2 YSLEER. The V segment lost 0 bases and the J segment 0 bases; nucleotides outside the gene matches: 8. CDR3 bases: TGCGCCAGCAGCCAAGATCCTAGCGGGAGCCTAACCTCCTACAATGAGCAGTTCTTC. It encodes CASSQDPSGSLTSYNEQFF.

The V gene is TRBV5-4, the J gene TRBJ1-2; 8 nucleotides match TRBD1. CDR1 and CDR2 (germline): SGHNT, YYREEE (reference sequence). The CDR3 has 15 amino acids. With 3 bases clipped from V and 4 bases from J, the junction kept 8 bases outside the gene matches. The CDR3 region is CASSSLWTGSYGYTF. The DNA of the CDR3 is TGTGCCAGCAGCTCCCTCTGGACAGGGAGCTATGGCTACACCTTC.

This clone was seen just once. This chain joins TRBV11-2 and TRBJ1-5; possible D gene TRBD1, 5 bases. Per germline, CDR1 SGHAT and CDR2 FQNNGV. The CDR3 extends over 15 amino acids. V was cut by 1 base and J by 7 bases, with 14 bases left in between. Here the CDR3 reads CASSLAGLQDQPQHF. The CDR3 DNA reads as TGTGCCAGCAGCTTAGCGGGACTACAGGACCAGCCCCAGCATTTT.

The V call is TRBV30, the J call TRBJ1-5, with 9 nucleotides matching TRBD1. Germline CDR1 is GTSNPN and CDR2 is SVGIG (reference sequence). V gave up 1 base and J gave up 3 bases; unmatched junction bases: 4. This CDR3 is 15 amino acids long. The CDR3 spells CAWSGGQGYNQPQHF. CDR3 nucleotides: TGTGCCTGGAGTGGGGGACAGGGTTACAATCAGCCCCAGCATTTT.

CDR3 nucleotide sequence: TGTGCCAGCAGCGTAGGCGGGAGTGCCAATGAGCAGTTCTTC. Encoded protein: CASSVGGSANEQFF. The chain is built from TRBV9 and TRBJ2-1; TRBD2 aligns across 7 bases. The V segment lost 0 bases and the J segment 6 bases; nucleotides outside the gene matches: 3. The CDR3 runs to 14 residues. Germline CDR1 is SGDLS and CDR2 is YYNGEE.

The genes are TRBV9 and TRBJ2-7, with 8 positions matching TRBD1. CDR1 is SGDLS, CDR2 YYNGEE, per germline. The CDR3 loop spans 14 amino acids. The V segment lost 10 bases and the J segment 4 bases; nucleotides outside the gene matches: 13. The CDR3 DNA is TGTGCCGGACCGGACAGGGTGGTTAGGTACGAGCAGTACTTC. It specifies CAGPDRVVRYEQYF.

The V call is TRBV4-1, the J call TRBJ2-1, with no clear D. The CDR3 is 12 residues long. With 2 bases removed from V and 7 bases from J, the gap between germline ends came to 6 bases. The germline V gene encodes CDR1 MGHRA and CDR2 YSYEKL. CDR3 sequence (DNA): TGCGCCAGCAGCCAATTGGGGAATGAGCAGTTCTTC. Amino acids: CASSQLGNEQFF.

This chain uses TRBV27 with TRBJ2-7; 11 nucleotides align to TRBD2. Germline values: CDR1 MNHEY, CDR2 SMNVEV (reference sequence). Germline trimming cut 4 bases from V and 2 bases from J; bases unmatched to any gene: 4. This CDR3 has 15 residues. The CDR3 loop is CASSSLAGGPYEQYF. DNA of the CDR3: TGTGCCAGCAGTTCTCTAGCGGGAGGACCCTACGAGCAGTACTTC.

The genes are TRBV10-2 and TRBJ1-1; a possible D gene is TRBD1 (5 bases). Looked up from germline, CDR1 is WSHSY and CDR2 is SAAADI. V shed 6 bases and J shed 5 bases, with 16 bases lying between them. The CDR3 is 14 residues long. CDR3 loop: CASSGMGRGTEAFF. Here the CDR3 DNA reads TGCGCCAGCAGCGGGATGGGACGTGGGACTGAAGCTTTCTTT.

The chain links TRBV30 to TRBJ1-5; tentatively, D is TRBD1 (6 bases). The CDR3 runs 16 residues. Trimming shortened V by 0 bases and J by 5 bases, and 17 bases separated the two germline ends. CDR1 and CDR2 from the germline V gene are GTSNPN and SVGIG (reference sequence). CDR3 sequence reads: CAWSVRGGGRHQPQHF. The CDR3 DNA reads TGTGCCTGGAGTGTACGTGGGGGGGGGCGACATCAGCCCCAGCATTTT. Variable domain in full (rest from reference TRBV30 and TRBJ1-5): SQTIHQWPATLVQPVGSPLSLECTVEGTSNPNLYWYRQAAGRGLQLLFYSVGIGQISSEVPQNLSASRPQDRQFILSSKKLLLSDSGFYLCAWSVRGGGRHQPQHFGDGTRLSIL.